This is a list of T cell receptor beta chains from one sample in a study of beta chain features in type 1 diabetes. Profiling relied on immunoSEQ multiplex PCR, and the TCRdb table lists in-frame clones only, not all of them. Of a few hundred thousand clones listed, about 13% are singletons. Sample: naive CD4+ T cells from blood. These receptors were taken from a man in his thirties or forties with type 1 diabetes. Each CDR3 is given with its conserved first and last residue. A D gene is named only where the DNA matches it firmly. Rows may omit the clone size; those that give it use once, few, many or a size class.

J gene | V gene | clone size | D gene | CDR3 DNA | CDR3 protein
TRBJ2-2 | TRBV5-6 | - | - | TGTGCCAGCAGCTTGACTCCCGGGGAGCTGTTTTTT | CASSLTPGELFF
TRBJ2-5 | TRBV5-1 | few | - | TGCGCCAGCAGCTTGGGGCTGCGGCAAGAGACCCAGTACTTC | CASSLGLRQETQYF
TRBJ2-1 | TRBV28 | few | - | TGTGCCAGCACCGGGGGTCTCTACAATGAGCAGTTCTTC | CASTGGLYNEQFF
TRBJ1-2 | TRBV7-9 | - | TRBD1 | TGTGCCAGCAGGGGACAGACTACTAACTATGGCTACACCTTC | CASRGQTTNYGYTF
TRBJ1-4 | TRBV18 | - | - | TGTGCCAGCTCACCGGCGGGGATCAATGAAAAACTGTTTTTT | CASSPAGINEKLFF
TRBJ1-2 | TRBV18 | - | TRBD1 | TGTGCCAGCTCACCAGGGACAGGATCCTATGGCTACACCTTC | CASSPGTGSYGYTF
TRBJ2-7 | TRBV2 | - | - | TGTGCCAGCATCGATTCGCCCCAGTGGTACGAGCAGTACTTC | CASIDSPQWYEQYF
TRBJ1-4 | TRBV9 | - | - | TGTGCCAGCAGTCGTACCGGGTCTGAAACGGGAAAACTGTTTTTT | CASSRTGSETGKLFF
TRBJ2-3 | TRBV18 | few | - | TGTGCCAGCTCACCATGGCGGGACGCAGATACGCAGTATTTT | CASSPWRDADTQYF
TRBJ2-5 | TRBV7-2 | - | TRBD1 | TGTGCCAGCAGCTCCGGGACAGGAGTAGAGACCCAGTACTTC | CASSSGTGVETQYF
TRBJ2-7 | TRBV6-5 | - | TRBD1 | TGTGCCAGCAGTTTACAGGGGGCTGGCTACGAGCAGTACTTC | CASSLQGAGYEQYF
TRBJ2-7 | TRBV2 | few | - | TGTGCCAGCGACGTTCAGGTTCCCCACGAGCAGTACTTC | CASDVQVPHEQYF
TRBJ1-1 | TRBV28 | - | - | TGTGCCAGCAGTTCACAGCAGAACACTGAAGCTTTCTTT | CASSSQQNTEAFF
TRBJ2-7 | TRBV19 | few | - | TGTGCCACCAAAAACTCCTACGAGCAGTACTTC | CATKNSYEQYF
TRBJ2-3 | TRBV5-1 | - | - | TGCGCCAGCAGGGGGCCCACAGATACGCAGTATTTT | CASRGPTDTQYF
TRBJ2-1 | TRBV19 | - | TRBD2 | TGTGCCACCCAAAGGAGCCTAGCGGGTCCTTACAATGAGCAGTTCTTC | CATQRSLAGPYNEQFF
TRBJ1-2 | TRBV29-1 | few | - | TGCAGCGTTGAAGACAGAACAGGGAAGAACTATGGCTACACCTTC | CSVEDRTGKNYGYTF
TRBJ2-3 | TRBV5-5 | few | - | TGTGCCAGCAGCGTTAGCGGAGCCACAGATACGCAGTATTTT | CASSVSGATDTQYF
TRBJ2-3 | TRBV28 | - | TRBD2 | TGTGCCAGCAGTCAAGCGGGAGGGGGCACAGATACGCAGTATTTT | CASSQAGGGTDTQYF
TRBJ1-2 | TRBV29-1 | few | - | TGCAGCGTTGAAAGGGAGGGGGAAGGGAGCAACTATGGCTACACCTTC | CSVEREGEGSNYGYTF
TRBJ1-4 | TRBV6-6 | - | - | TGTGCCAGCAGGGAGCGGGTCGACCTTGAAAAACTGTTTTTT | CASRERVDLEKLFF
TRBJ2-5 | TRBV4-2 | - | TRBD2 | TGTGCCAGCAGCCAGGGATCAACGGGGGGGGAGACCCAGTACTTC | CASSQGSTGGETQYF
TRBJ1-2 | TRBV5-1 | - | TRBD1 | TGCGCCAGCAGCCAAGGACAGGGGGCGTATGGCTACACCTTC | CASSQGQGAYGYTF
TRBJ1-2 | TRBV29-1 | - | - | TGCAGCGTAGGCGAGGGGGAGACAGAAGGAGGCTACACCTTC | CSVGEGETEGGYTF
TRBJ2-1 | TRBV18 | few | - | TGTGCCAGCTCACCACCGGAGCACAATGAGCAGTTCTTC | CASSPPEHNEQFF
TRBJ2-3 | TRBV15 | - | - | TGTGCCACTAGTTCGCGACTTACGCAGTATTTT | CATSSRLTQYF
TRBJ2-2 | TRBV28 | - | TRBD1 | TGTGCCAGCCGCCTGCAGGGGGCTTTTGTCGGGGAGCTGTTTTTT | CASRLQGAFVGELFF
TRBJ2-7 | TRBV6-6 | - | TRBD1 | TGTGCCAGCAGTTACCCAACCGGGACAGGGGACGAGCAGTACTTC | CASSYPTGTGDEQYF
TRBJ1-2 | TRBV15 | - | - | TGTGCCACCAGCAGAGATATTACCGGGGGCTATGGCTACACCTTC | CATSRDITGGYGYTF
TRBJ1-5 | TRBV30 | - | - | TGTGCCTGGAGTGAAGATTTGGGCTATCAGCCCCAGCATTTT | CAWSEDLGYQPQHF
TRBJ2-5 | TRBV28 | - | - | TGTGCCAGCAGTTCTTTCGAGACCCAGTACTTC | CASSSFETQYF
TRBJ2-3 | TRBV30 | few | TRBD2 | TGTGCCGTGGGACTAGCGGGAGCAGATACGCAGTATTTT | CAVGLAGADTQYF
TRBJ2-7 | TRBV4-2 | few | - | TGTGCCAGCAGCCGAAGTGGGGCGGGGACAGCGAGCTACGAGCAGTACTTC | CASSRSGAGTASYEQYF
TRBJ1-3 | TRBV29-1 | - | TRBD1 | TGCAGCGCTACTCCGGGACAGGGGACACTCTCTGGAAACACCATATATTTT | CSATPGQGTLSGNTIYF
TRBJ2-7 | TRBV5-1 | few | - | TGCGCCAGCAGCTTGGGCAGGGAACACGAGCAGTACTTC | CASSLGREHEQYF
TRBJ2-6 | TRBV5-6 | - | - | TGTGCCAGCAGCCCCGGACATATCTCTGGGGCCAACGTCCTGACTTTC | CASSPGHISGANVLTF
TRBJ2-7 | TRBV29-1 | - | TRBD1 | TGCAGCCCCCCCTACTTCCGCCGATATAAGGGGGCTCTCTACGAGCAGTACTTC | CSPPYFRRYKGALYEQYF
TRBJ2-7 | TRBV20-1 | few | - | TGCGGACTGGTCCTGTACGAGCAGTACTTC | CGLVLYEQYF
TRBJ2-1 | TRBV7-8 | - | TRBD2 | TGTGCCAGCAGGCTTAGGTGGACTAGCGGCGACAATGAGCAGTTCTTC | CASRLRWTSGDNEQFF
TRBJ2-2 | TRBV18 | - | TRBD1 | TGTGCCAGCTCACCACGGACAGGGAAGAACACCGGGGAGCTGTTTTTT | CASSPRTGKNTGELFF
TRBJ2-7 | TRBV5-4 | - | - | TGTGCCAGCAGCTTGGCGGAGGGTAGGTGGTTATTC | CASSLAEGRWLF